The rows below give T cell receptor beta chains drawn from one sample of a study of CD4 T cells in relation to SARS-CoV-2 and coronaviruses. Their antigens remain unidentified. Generated by immunoSEQ multiplex PCR, the TCRdb table keeps only in-frame clones and is missing some. The sample lists 23,000 or so clones, around four fifths occurring once. Sequenced input: CD4+ T cells from PBMCs, cultured in vitro. Receptors originate from a human donor in good health. Both conserved end residues are part of each CDR3. The D gene is left open where the match is weak. Size tells how often a clone was seen (once, few, many) or the class of an expanded clone, and some rows leave it out.

clone size	D gene	J gene	V gene	CDR3 protein	CDR3 DNA
-	-	TRBJ1-5	TRBV28	CASSPNPPYSNQPQHF	TGTGCCAGCTCACCGAACCCACCCTATAGCAATCAGCCCCAGCATTTT
few	-	TRBJ1-3	TRBV27	CASSLSPQAAGNTIYF	TGTGCCAGCAGTTTATCCCCCCAGGCAGCTGGAAACACCATATATTTT
-	-	TRBJ2-3	TRBV9	CASSSRDF	TGTGCCAGCAGCTCACGGGATTTT
-	-	TRBJ2-5	TRBV11-2	CASSLNTMGETQYF	TGTGCCAGCAGCTTAAATACGATGGGGGAGACCCAGTACTTC
-	-	TRBJ1-1	TRBV3-1/TRBV3-2	CASSQGMSAEAFF	TGTGCCAGCAGCCAAGGTATGAGCGCTGAAGCTTTCTTT
once	-	TRBJ1-1	TRBV2	CASLQKNTEAFF	TGTGCCAGTCTACAGAAGAACACTGAAGCTTTCTTT
-	-	TRBJ2-7	TRBV9	CASSPRGAGDRPLEQYF	TGTGCCAGCAGTCCCCGGGGGGCAGGAGACAGGCCCCTGGAGCAGTACTTC
-	-	TRBJ2-7	TRBV30	CAWSTVGRRSGEQYF	TGTGCCTGGAGTACTGTGGGGAGGAGATCGGGAGAGCAGTACTTC
once	-	TRBJ1-2	TRBV14	CASSQGHPIYGYTF	TGTGCCAGCAGCCAAGGACACCCTATCTATGGCTACACCTTC
-	-	TRBJ2-1	TRBV5-1	CASSASLQTGSYNEQFF	TGCGCCAGCAGCGCGAGCTTGCAGACCGGGTCCTACAATGAGCAGTTCTTC
-	-	TRBJ2-1	TRBV6-4	CASSQSVYNEQFF	TGTGCCAGCAGTCAATCCGTCTACAATGAGCAGTTCTTC
few	-	TRBJ2-7	TRBV7-9	CASSLGGPYEQYF	TGTGCCAGCAGCTTAGGGGGACCATACGAGCAGTACTTC
-	TRBD1	TRBJ2-7	TRBV5-1	CASSLATGAADEQYF	TGCGCCAGCAGCTTGGCAACAGGGGCAGCAGACGAGCAGTACTTC
-	-	TRBJ1-4	TRBV3-1/TRBV3-2	CASSPTGATNEKLFF	TGTGCCAGCAGCCCGACGGGCGCAACTAATGAAAAACTGTTTTTT
once	-	TRBJ2-5	TRBV15	CATSADLKTQYF	TGTGCCACCAGCGCTGATTTGAAGACCCAGTACTTC
-	-	TRBJ2-5	TRBV2	CASRAGLAQETQYF	TGTGCCAGCAGGGCCGGGCTAGCGCAAGAGACCCAGTACTTC
-	-	TRBJ2-7	TRBV30	CAWSLSPGHDSYEQYF	TGTGCCTGGAGTTTAAGTCCGGGTCACGACTCCTACGAGCAGTACTTC
-	-	TRBJ1-5	TRBV25-1	CARQSITPHQPQHF	TGTGCCAGACAGTCAATCACCCCTCATCAGCCCCAGCATTTT
medium-sized	-	TRBJ1-1	TRBV3-1/TRBV3-2	CASSQDRAREGEAFF	TGTGCCAGCAGCCAAGATCGAGCGAGGGAAGGTGAAGCTTTCTTT
-	TRBD1	TRBJ1-2	TRBV10-3	CAISEAPGQGYYGYTF	TGTGCCATCAGTGAGGCGCCGGGACAGGGGTACTATGGCTACACCTTC
-	-	TRBJ2-1	TRBV27	CASQDMTLNEQFF	TGTGCCAGCCAGGACATGACACTCAATGAGCAGTTCTTC
-	TRBD1	TRBJ2-7	TRBV5-1	CASSSQPGTGVYEQYF	TGCGCCAGCAGCTCACAACCCGGGACAGGGGTCTACGAGCAGTACTTC
-	TRBD1	TRBJ2-1	TRBV7-3	CASSPTLGQENYNEQFF	TGTGCCAGCAGCCCTACCCTCGGACAGGAGAACTACAATGAGCAGTTCTTC
-	-	TRBJ2-2	TRBV12-3/TRBV12-4	CASSFPGSGELFF	TGTGCCAGCAGTTTCCCGGGTTCCGGGGAGCTGTTTTTT
-	-	TRBJ2-6	TRBV24-1	CATSESGTDSGANVLTF	TGTGCCACCAGTGAATCCGGGACGGACTCTGGGGCCAACGTCCTGACTTTC
-	-	TRBJ2-7	TRBV5-1	CASSRFPPSYEQYF	TGCGCCAGCAGCCGCTTTCCCCCCTCCTACGAGCAGTACTTC
-	TRBD1	TRBJ1-2	TRBV12-3/TRBV12-4	CASSVDRFYGYTF	TGTGCCAGCAGCGTGGACAGGTTCTATGGCTACACCTTC
-	-	TRBJ2-3	TRBV20-1	CSAHRQDTQYF	TGCAGCGCCCATAGACAAGATACGCAGTATTTT
-	TRBD1	TRBJ1-1	TRBV30	CAWIPQWGTGEAFF	TGTGCCTGGATCCCTCAGTGGGGGACAGGTGAAGCTTTCTTT
-	-	TRBJ1-2	TRBV3-1/TRBV3-2	CASSPNTANYGYTF	TGTGCCAGCAGCCCAAACACTGCTAACTATGGCTACACCTTC
-	-	TRBJ1-1	TRBV18	CASSPRGNTEAFF	TGTGCCAGCTCACCACGGGGGAACACTGAAGCTTTCTTT
-	-	TRBJ2-3	TRBV11-3	CASSLSPSITDTQYF	TGTGCCAGCAGCTTATCGCCTAGTATAACAGATACGCAGTATTTT
-	TRBD1	TRBJ2-7	TRBV5-1	CASSSGTGAYEQYF	TGCGCCAGCAGCTCCGGGACAGGGGCCTACGAGCAGTACTTC
-	-	TRBJ2-7	TRBV11-2	CASSLQAGPSYEQYF	TGTGCCAGCAGCTTACAAGCGGGCCCTTCCTACGAGCAGTACTTC
-	TRBD2	TRBJ2-1	TRBV7-8	CASSLASTSGRLLWGEQFF	TGTGCCAGCAGCTTAGCAAGCACTAGCGGGAGACTCCTCTGGGGTGAGCAGTTCTTC
-	TRBD2	TRBJ2-2	TRBV10-3	CATNLGRGGGELFF	TGTGCCACCAACCTCGGACGGGGGGGTGGGGAGCTGTTTTTT
-	-	TRBJ2-5	TRBV9	CASSAPVEETQYF	TGTGCCAGCAGCGCCCCAGTGGAGGAGACCCAGTACTTC